The 10 T cell receptor beta chains given below trace back to one sample, sequenced in a study of cytomegalovirus exposure and HLA in healthy donors. The PCR employed 60 Vbeta primers together with 13 Jbeta primers. The protocol was immunoSEQ multiplex PCR, while the TCRdb copy is restricted to in-frame clones and leaves out a portion. The sample contains 200,000 to 250,000 clones, around four fifths of which appear only once. Specimen: PBMCs. These receptors came from a male donor in good health and CMV-seronegative.

The CDR3 sequence is CASSAGGGINIQYF. CDR3 bases: TGTGCCAGCAGCGCCGGTGGGGGCATAAACATTCAGTACTTC. This rearrangement joins TRBV5-8 to TRBJ2-4; possibly TRBD1 for D (6 bases). Germline V gene data show CDR1 as SGHTS and CDR2 as YDEGEE. CDR3 size: 14 residues. V gave up 4 bases and J gave up 6 bases, with 14 bases separating them.

This clone showed up just a few times. The genes are TRBV4-1 and TRBJ2-7, with TRBD2 identical over 8 bases. Trimming removed 0 bases from V and 3 bases from J; junction bases left unmatched: 1. The germline V gene has CDR1 MGHRA and CDR2 YSYEKL. CDR3 length: 14 residues. CDR3 in DNA: TGCGCCAGCAGCCAAGAGCTAGCGGGCTACGAGCAGTACTTC. Its protein product is CASSQELAGYEQYF.

The V and J genes are TRBV10-1 and TRBJ2-1, with D maybe TRBD1 (6 bases). The CDR3 spans 14 residues. The germline CDR1 and CDR2 sequences are WNHNN and SYGVQD (reference sequence). Trimming shortened V by 1 base and J by 9 bases, and 13 bases separated the two germline ends. CDR3: CASSELGGDREQFF. In DNA form, the CDR3 reads TGCGCCAGCAGTGAGTTAGGGGGTGACCGTGAGCAGTTCTTC.

CDR3: CASGTPPADTQYF. Written as DNA, the CDR3 is TGTGCCAGCGGGACTCCTCCCGCAGATACGCAGTATTTT. V gene TRBV27 combines with J gene TRBJ2-3; D is possibly TRBD2 (6 bases). Germline V CDR1 and CDR2: MNHEY, SMNVEV (reference sequence). V lost 8 bases, J lost 4 bases, and 13 bases lay in between. The CDR3 covers 13 residues.

This clone was seen only once. The chain employs TRBV18 and TRBJ2-7; 7 positions agree with TRBD1. V lost 4 bases, J lost 5 bases, and 14 bases stayed unmatched. The CDR3 totals 16 residues. Per germline, CDR1 KGHSH and CDR2 LQKENI. CDR3 DNA sequence: TGTGCCAGCTCACTACTCGACAGGGCCTCCGGCCACGAGCAGTACTTC. Translated: CASSLLDRASGHEQYF.

This sequence joins TRBV6-6 and TRBJ2-7; 7 nucleotides match TRBD2. The ends lost 2 bases at V and 0 bases at J; junction bases unmatched: 4. This CDR3 is 15 amino acids long. CDR1 and CDR2 from the germline V gene are MNHNY and SVGAGI (reference sequence). The CDR3 reads CASSYLPSGSYEQYF. CDR3 nucleotides: TGTGCCAGCAGTTACCTTCCTAGCGGCTCCTACGAGCAGTACTTC.

To note about this clone: Other DNA sequences from this sample encode an identical CDR3 as well. This chain joins TRBV6-5 and TRBJ1-5; 7 bases are a match to TRBD1. The germline gives CDR1 MNHEY, CDR2 SVGAGI. Losses at the gene ends were 6 bases for V and 4 bases for J; bases not matched to a gene: 3. The CDR3 is 13 residues long. CDR3 nucleotides: TGTGCCAGCAGCCTGACAGGGAATCAGCCCCAGCATTTT. This translates into CASSLTGNQPQHF.

The J gene is TRBJ2-1, the V gene TRBV19, with 8 positions matching TRBD2. Germline-derived CDR1 and CDR2 are LNHDA and SQIVND (reference sequence). This CDR3 has 17 residues. Germline trimming cut 3 bases from V and 5 bases from J; bases unmatched to any gene: 12. The chain's CDR3 is CASSITVASGSHNEQFF. The CDR3 bases are TGTGCCAGTAGTATCACCGTTGCTAGCGGGTCCCACAATGAGCAGTTCTTC.

The chain joins TRBV5-1 to TRBJ2-2; 7 nucleotides line up with TRBD2. V trimming: 4 bases; J trimming: 3 bases; junction bases outside the gene matches: 9. Germline CDR1 SGHRS, CDR2 YFSETQ. This CDR3 is 16 amino acids long. The CDR3 is CASSPPRTSDTGELFF. The CDR3 nucleotides read TGCGCCAGCAGCCCGCCCCGAACTAGCGACACCGGGGAGCTGTTTTTT. The full variable domain, rest sourced from reference TRBV5-1 and TRBJ2-2, is KAGVTQTPRYLIKTRGQQVTLSCSPISGHRSVSWYQQTPGQGLQFLFEYFSETQRNKGNFPGRFSGRQFSNSRSEMNVSTLELGDSALYLCASSPPRTSDTGELFFGEGSRLTVL.

This chain links TRBV7-2 with TRBJ2-1; 11 bases line up with TRBD2. The CDR3 runs 16 residues. Per the germline V gene, CDR1 is SGHTA and CDR2 is FQGNSA. Germline trimming cut 1 base from V and 7 bases from J; bases unmatched to any gene: 6. The CDR3 spells CASSLGLAGGRNEQFF. DNA for the CDR3: TGTGCCAGCAGCTTAGGTCTAGCGGGAGGTAGGAATGAGCAGTTCTTC.